The text below deals with one T cell receptor beta chain. These data are taken from a study of blood T cell repertoires in COVID-19. On the study more broadly: Some COVID-19 samples were acute and others convalescent; all came from the United States, Italy and Spain.

TCRdb's table, derived via immunoSEQ multiplex PCR, lists solely in-frame clones and lacks some. The data hold 6,000 or so clones, with over 70% observed a single time. The CDR3 length is 16 residues. Germline lookup yields CDR1 SGHVS and CDR2 FNYEAQ. The V gene lost 1 base and the J gene lost 0 bases, with 10 bases spanning the gap. This receptor was obtained from a man aged 55 to 69 with acute or convalescent COVID-19. The specimen was peripheral blood. The chain joins TRBV7-6 to TRBJ1-5; no clear D. CDR3 sequence: CASSLEHNYSNQPQHF. DNA for the CDR3: TGTGCCAGCAGCTTAGAACACAACTATAGCAATCAGCCCCAGCATTTT.